Shown below are 29 T cell receptor beta chains from a single sample sequenced in a study of metastatic and nonmetastatic thyroid tumors (dated by TCRdb to the early 2020s). No treatment had been received by any patient before thyroid surgery. The protocol used for the library was PCR. Sequencing was carried out with an Illumina HiSeq 4000. TCRdb reprocessing: public reads trimmed at Q25 with fastp, clones called with MiXCR, in-frame beta chains kept. This sample gives just under 60,000 clones in total; about a sixth of them show up just once. The ten largest clones add up to more than 9% of the sample. The specimen was blood. Receptors originate from a male donor with papillary thyroid cancer or a benign thyroid nodule (not recorded which). Some clones in this sample may be carry-over from other donors' samples.

To note about this clone: One end of the junction varies from germline; a read error may be responsible. The chain carries TRBV6-2 or TRBV6-3 and TRBJ2-2; 10 bases are shared with TRBD1. Germline V gene data show CDR1 as MNHEY and CDR2 as SVGEGT. The CDR3 is 18 amino acids. The CDR3 DNA reads as TGTCCCAGCATTTACCCCAGCGGGGACAGGGGAAAGACCGGGGAGCTGTTTTTT. This encodes CPSIYPSGDRGKTGELFF.

The sample holds a few counts of this clone. CDR3 amino acids: CASSPGAGANVLTF. The DNA of the CDR3 is TGTGCCAGCAGTCCAGGGGCAGGTGCCAACGTCCTGACTTTC. The V call is TRBV6-2 or TRBV6-3, the J call TRBJ2-6; the D gene is possibly TRBD1 (6 bases). There are 14 residues in the CDR3. Between the trimmed V and J ends, which lost 5 bases and 7 bases, there was a span of 12 bases. Germline loops: CDR1 MNHEY, CDR2 SVGEGT.

This clone was seen at least ten times. The rearrangement links TRBV5-4 to TRBJ2-1; D is unresolved. V shed 0 bases and J shed 10 bases, with 8 bases lying between them. This CDR3 comprises 12 residues. Germline assignment: CDR1 SGHNT and CDR2 YYREEE (reference sequence). CDR3 DNA: TGTGCCAGCAGCTTGGACTCTCGGGAGCAGTTCTTC. Its protein is CASSLDSREQFF. The full variable domain, in which reference TRBV5-4 and TRBJ2-1 provide the parts outside the CDR3, is ETGVTQSPTHLIKTRGQQVTLRCSSQSGHNTVSWYQQALGQGPQFIFQYYREEENGRGNFPPRFSGLQFPNYSSELNVNALELDDSALYLCASSLDSREQFFGPGTRLTVL.

On this clone: Relative to the germline gene, one junction end is altered; a read error may explain this. This sample also contains other DNA sequences that code for the same CDR3. The rearrangement links TRBV6-2 or TRBV6-3 to TRBJ2-3; D unclear. The V gene's germline CDR1 is MNHEY and CDR2 SVGEGT. The CDR3 contains 14 residues. The CDR3 DNA reads as TGTGCCAGCAGTCATTTGGAAAGCACAGATACTCAGTATTTT. Its protein product is CASSHLESTDTQYF.

This clone was seen many times. The V call is TRBV6-2 or TRBV6-3, the J call TRBJ2-1, with 7 bases identical to TRBD2. The CDR3 sequence is 17 residues long. Germline loops: CDR1 MNHEY, CDR2 SVGEGT. The V and J ends lost 4 bases and 4 bases, in that order; junction bases with no gene match: 13. As DNA, the CDR3 is TGTGCCAGCAGTTCGAACCCCCGGGACTATATATACAATGAGCAGTTCTTC. This translates into CASSSNPRDYIYNEQFF.

This clone was detected many times. The gene calls are TRBV6-2 or TRBV6-3 and TRBJ1-1; tentatively, D is TRBD1 (5 bases). The length of the CDR3 is 16 residues. CDR1 and CDR2 from the germline V gene are MNHEY and SVGEGT. V was pared by 6 bases and J by 1 base, with 18 bases between. The CDR3 DNA follows: TGTGCCAGCAGCCTCTCGTGGGGAAGGGGGAACACTGAAGCTTTCTTT. Its protein product is CASSLSWGRGNTEAFF.

As for this clone: A much larger clonotype is one base distant, so this may be a read error. The V gene is TRBV7-8, the J gene TRBJ2-5; a weak D match, TRBD1 (6 bases). The V end was cut by 5 bases, the J end by 1 base, with 11 bases between. CDR1 is SGHVS and CDR2 is FQNEAQ in the germline V gene. The length of the CDR3 is 14 residues. The CDR3 sequence: CASSPGHRQETQYF. CDR3 nucleotide sequence: TGTGCCAGCAGCCCGGGACATCGCCAAGAGACCCAGTACTTC.

This clone was observed at least ten times. This sequence joins TRBV28 and TRBJ1-4, with D possibly matching TRBD1 (6 bases). Deletions cut 5 bases from V and 5 bases from J, with 15 bases between. Germline V lookup: CDR1 MDHEN, CDR2 SYDVKM. The CDR3 runs 15 residues. The CDR3 sequence is CASSVTGTSNEKLFF. In DNA, the CDR3 is TGTGCCAGCAGTGTCACAGGGACGAGCAATGAAAAACTGTTTTTT.

This clone was counted at least ten times. The V gene is TRBV18, the J gene TRBJ2-5; perhaps TRBD2 as D (7 bases). This CDR3 spans 17 amino acids. Trimming took off 2 bases at V and 4 bases at J, with 20 bases between the two ends. The germline CDR1 and CDR2 sequences are KGHSH and LQKENI. The CDR3 is CASSPIGGPSIGETQYF. The CDR3, as DNA: TGTGCCAGCTCACCAATCGGGGGGCCGTCTATCGGAGAGACCCAGTACTTC.

This clone was observed a few times. CDR3 DNA sequence: TGTGCCAGCATTCCTGTGGCCTATGGCTACACCTTC. This translates into CASIPVAYGYTF. The J gene is TRBJ1-2, the V gene TRBV28; D remains ambiguous. The ends were cut back, 7 bases at V and 4 bases at J, with 10 bases in the middle. Germline assignment: CDR1 MDHEN and CDR2 SYDVKM. This CDR3 region has 12 residues.

This clone was recorded at least ten times. The CDR3 loop is CASTLYNEQFF. The CDR3 DNA is TGTGCCAGCACCCTGTACAATGAGCAGTTCTTC. The chain employs TRBV6-2 or TRBV6-3 and TRBJ2-1; no definite D call. The germline V gene encodes CDR1 MNHEY and CDR2 SVGEGT. The CDR3 is 11 residues long. V lost 7 bases and J lost 4, with 5 bases in between.

The table lists this clone with many counts. The chain carries TRBV24-1 and TRBJ2-1, with 10 bases lining up with TRBD2. With 3 bases clipped from V and 4 bases from J, the junction kept 2 bases outside the gene matches. CDR3 length equals 15 residues. CDR1 and CDR2 from the germline V gene are KGHDR and SFDVKD. CDR3 region: CATSDETSGYNEQFF. The DNA for the CDR3 is TGTGCCACCAGTGATGAGACTAGCGGGTACAATGAGCAGTTCTTC.

This clone was recorded many times. The J gene is TRBJ2-7, the V gene TRBV5-1; the D gene is possibly TRBD2 (5 bases). Germline-derived CDR1 and CDR2 are SGHRS and YFSETQ. The CDR3 spans 12 residues. The ends were cut back, 0 bases at V and 6 bases at J, with 7 bases in the middle. Here the CDR3 DNA reads TGCGCCAGCAGCTTGGGGGGAGCCGAGCAGTACTTC. Translation gives CASSLGGAEQYF. The full variable domain, its missing parts supplied by reference TRBV5-1 and TRBJ2-7, is KAGVTQTPRYLIKTRGQQVTLSCSPISGHRSVSWYQQTPGQGLQFLFEYFSETQRNKGNFPGRFSGRQFSNSRSEMNVSTLELGDSALYLCASSLGGAEQYFGPGTRLTVT.

There are many counts of this clone. The chain employs TRBV4-3 and TRBJ2-2; D perhaps matches TRBD2 (5 bases). The CDR3 consists of 17 residues. Germline lookup yields CDR1 LGHNA and CDR2 YSLEER. V lost 4 bases, J lost 0 bases, and 15 bases lay in between. The DNA of the CDR3 is TGCGCCAGCAGCCGGAAAGGAGCGGAGTCGAACACCGGGGAGCTGTTTTTT. It encodes CASSRKGAESNTGELFF.

This clone was seen only a few times. The chain carries TRBV4-2 and TRBJ2-1; D call uncertain. Looked up from germline, CDR1 is LGHNA and CDR2 is YNFKEQ. V was pared by 3 bases and J by 6 bases, with 21 bases between. The CDR3 length is 17 residues. The CDR3 DNA sequence: TGTGCCAGCAGCCACGCCTCCCGCCCTGACCTCATCAATGAGCAGTTCTTC. Translating it yields CASSHASRPDLINEQFF.

This clone appeared a few times. It may be a read error: a sequence one base away is much more abundant. The V call is TRBV6-5, the J call TRBJ2-4; D perhaps matches TRBD2 (6 bases). The CDR3 has 16 amino acids. Between the trimmed V and J ends, which lost 3 bases and 3 bases, there was a span of 15 bases. Germline V gene data show CDR1 as MNHEY and CDR2 as SVGAGI. The chain's CDR3 is CASSYFGPGGKNIQYF. DNA of the CDR3: TGTGCCAGCAGTTATTTCGGGCCCGGGGGCAAAAACATTCAGTACTTC.

The V call is TRBV28, the J call TRBJ1-5, with no clear D. Per the germline V gene, CDR1 is MDHEN and CDR2 is SYDVKM. Trimming took 5 bases from V and 5 from J, leaving 7 bases between them. This CDR3 contains 12 residues. CDR3 nucleotides: TGTGCCAGCAGTCTATATTATCAGCCCCAGCATTTT. Protein sequence: CASSLYYQPQHF.

A few counts support this clone. Given a much more abundant clone one base away, this may be a read error. The V call is TRBV10-3, the J call TRBJ2-2; 7 nucleotides align to TRBD1. The germline gives CDR1 ENHRY, CDR2 SYGVKD. The CDR3 is 17 residues long. CDR3 amino acids: CATSDPLGDSLTWELFF. The DNA for the CDR3 is TGTGCCACCAGTGACCCTCTCGGGGACAGCCTCACCTGGGAGCTGTTTTTT.

This clone occurred many times. This chain uses TRBV10-1 with TRBJ1-1, with unresolved D. The CDR3 consists of 14 residues. Germline V CDR1 and CDR2: WNHNN, SYGVQD (reference sequence). V was pared by 2 bases and J by 5 bases, with 12 bases between. The CDR3 spells CASSEMGSSTEAFF. CDR3 DNA: TGCGCCAGCAGTGAGATGGGATCTTCTACTGAAGCTTTCTTT.

This clone has at least ten counts. The chain has TRBV4-1 and TRBJ2-7; TRBD1 matches 9 bases. Germline assignment: CDR1 MGHRA and CDR2 YSYEKL. The CDR3 loop spans 18 amino acids. Trimming removed 4 bases from V and 1 base from J; junction bases left unmatched: 14. CDR3: CASSPTGTGPKASYEQYF. The CDR3 nucleotides read TGCGCCAGCAGCCCGACGGGGACAGGGCCGAAGGCATCCTACGAGCAGTACTTC.

The sample holds many counts of this clone. The rearrangement links TRBV6-2 or TRBV6-3 to TRBJ2-1; 7 nucleotides line up with TRBD1. The CDR3 totals 16 residues. The V gene end was trimmed by 6 bases and the J gene end by 5 bases; junction bases not matched to a gene: 13. From germline, CDR1 is MNHEY and CDR2 SVGEGT. As DNA, the CDR3 is TGTGCCAGCAGCTACAGGGGTGGTCTTTTGGACAATGAGCAGTTCTTC. Translation gives CASSYRGGLLDNEQFF.

This clone has at least ten counts. The chain joins TRBV7-2 to TRBJ2-3; TRBD2 aligns across 9 bases. The germline gives CDR1 SGHTA, CDR2 FQGNSA. The trim removed 5 bases at V and 8 bases at J, leaving 17 bases unmatched. This CDR3 has 17 amino acids. The CDR3 DNA follows: TGTGCCAGCAGCCCCTGGCCCAGCGGGGGGACACAGACTACGCAGTATTTT. Translating gives CASSPWPSGGTQTTQYF.

The sample holds many counts of this clone. The chain carries TRBV27 and TRBJ2-2; D remains unclear. Trimming took 6 bases from V and 6 from J, leaving 8 bases between them. The germline CDR1 and CDR2 sequences are MNHEY and SMNVEV (reference sequence). The CDR3 contains 12 residues. The CDR3 reads CASSRFAGELFF. CDR3 bases: TGTGCCAGCAGCCGGTTCGCCGGGGAGCTGTTTTTT.

This clone was recorded once. This may arise from a read error, as a much more abundant clone is one base away. In DNA form, the CDR3 reads TGTGCCAGCAGCATCCCTAGCGGGAGTACCACCTTC. Amino acid sequence: CASSIPSGSTTF. V usage is TRBV7-9 and J usage is TRBJ1-2; unclear D gene. V dropped 5 bases and J dropped 13 bases, with 17 bases sitting between them. Per the germline V gene, CDR1 is SEHNR and CDR2 is FQNEAQ (reference sequence). The CDR3 sequence is 12 residues long.

Ten or more counts support this clone. The chain links TRBV9 to TRBJ2-5; 8 bases match TRBD2. Losses at the gene ends were 4 bases for V and 2 bases for J; bases not matched to a gene: 13. Germline CDR1 is SGDLS and CDR2 is YYNGEE. This CDR3 has 17 amino acids. The CDR3 spells CASSSSSLAGLQETQYF. DNA for the CDR3: TGTGCCAGCAGCTCGTCCTCCCTAGCGGGCCTACAAGAGACCCAGTACTTC.

This clone was detected ten times or more. V is TRBV5-1 and J is TRBJ1-6; D possibly corresponds to TRBD1 (6 bases). This CDR3 has 14 amino acids. Deletions cut 2 bases from V and 11 bases from J, with 14 bases between. CDR1 and CDR2 from the germline V gene are SGHRS and YFSETQ. CDR3 protein: CASSFSQGLTPLHF. CDR3 nucleotide sequence: TGCGCCAGCAGCTTTTCGCAGGGGCTGACACCCCTCCACTTT.

This clone has more than one count but fewer than ten. A read error is possible here, since a much larger clone lies one base away. Within the sample, other DNA sequences also encode this same CDR3. The gene calls are TRBV5-6 and TRBJ2-1, with 7 bases aligning to TRBD1. The CDR3 covers 15 residues. Germline-derived CDR1 and CDR2 are SGHDT and YYEEEE. Losses at the gene ends were 3 bases for V and 8 bases for J; bases not matched to a gene: 11. DNA for the CDR3: TGTGCCAGCAGCTCAACCGGTACTACAGGGGATGAGCAGTTCTTC. It translates to CASSSTGTTGDEQFF.

This clone was seen many times. The rearrangement uses TRBV7-9 and TRBJ2-7; TRBD2 might be the D (5 bases). CDR3 length: 19 amino acids. The germline CDR1 and CDR2 sequences are SEHNR and FQNEAQ (reference sequence). The V end lost 5 bases, the J end lost 0 bases, and 26 bases lay between the germline ends. The CDR3: CASSPLGGGDTPNSYEQYV. In DNA form, the CDR3 reads TGTGCCAGCAGCCCACTAGGAGGCGGTGACACACCCAACTCCTACGAGCAGTACGTC.

A note on this clone: One junction end does not reproduce the germline sequence, and a read error may be involved. The chain recombines TRBV20-1 with TRBJ2-1; tentative D call: TRBD2 (6 bases). Looked up from germline, CDR1 is DFQATT and CDR2 is SNEGSKA (reference sequence). The CDR3 is 14 amino acids. The CDR3 here is CSVTIGSFSNDQFF. CDR3 bases: TGCAGTGTGACTATCGGGAGCTTTAGCAATGATCAGTTCTTC.